Here is one TCR beta chain with its context. These data are taken from a study of blood T cell repertoires in COVID-19. Across the whole study: Acute-phase and convalescent COVID-19 samples originated in the United States, Italy and Spain.

Sequenced by immunoSEQ multiplex PCR; TCRdb stores in-frame clones only, minus some. The sample has over 120,000 clones; 85% are singletons. V lost 6 bases and J lost 2, with 3 bases in between. The CDR3 covers 11 residues. The germline gives CDR1 MDHEN, CDR2 SYDVKM. The rearrangement joins TRBV28 to TRBJ2-3; D gene uncertain. This TCR was recovered from a human donor with acute or convalescent COVID-19. The donor label of this sample is uncertain. Specimen: peripheral blood. DNA for the CDR3: TGTGCCAGCAGCTCCACAGATACGCAGTATTTT. The encoded protein is CASSSTDTQYF.